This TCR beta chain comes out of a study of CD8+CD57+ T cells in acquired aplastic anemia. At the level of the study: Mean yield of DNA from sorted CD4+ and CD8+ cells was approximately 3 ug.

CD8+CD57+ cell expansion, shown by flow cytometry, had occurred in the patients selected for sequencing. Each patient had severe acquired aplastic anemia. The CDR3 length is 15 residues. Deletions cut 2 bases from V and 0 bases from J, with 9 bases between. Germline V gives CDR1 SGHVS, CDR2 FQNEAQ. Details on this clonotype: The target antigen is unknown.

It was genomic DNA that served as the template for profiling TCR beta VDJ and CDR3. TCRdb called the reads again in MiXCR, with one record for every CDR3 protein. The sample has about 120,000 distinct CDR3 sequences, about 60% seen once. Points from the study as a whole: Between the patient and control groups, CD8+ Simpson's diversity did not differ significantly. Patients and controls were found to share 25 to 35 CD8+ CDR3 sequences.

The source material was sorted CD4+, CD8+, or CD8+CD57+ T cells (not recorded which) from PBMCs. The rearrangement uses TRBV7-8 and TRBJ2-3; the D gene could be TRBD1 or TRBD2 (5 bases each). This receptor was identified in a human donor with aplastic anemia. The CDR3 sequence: CASSLSGGSTDTQYF. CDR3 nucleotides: TGTGCCAGCAGCTTATCTGGGGGAAGCACAGATACGCAGTATTTT.